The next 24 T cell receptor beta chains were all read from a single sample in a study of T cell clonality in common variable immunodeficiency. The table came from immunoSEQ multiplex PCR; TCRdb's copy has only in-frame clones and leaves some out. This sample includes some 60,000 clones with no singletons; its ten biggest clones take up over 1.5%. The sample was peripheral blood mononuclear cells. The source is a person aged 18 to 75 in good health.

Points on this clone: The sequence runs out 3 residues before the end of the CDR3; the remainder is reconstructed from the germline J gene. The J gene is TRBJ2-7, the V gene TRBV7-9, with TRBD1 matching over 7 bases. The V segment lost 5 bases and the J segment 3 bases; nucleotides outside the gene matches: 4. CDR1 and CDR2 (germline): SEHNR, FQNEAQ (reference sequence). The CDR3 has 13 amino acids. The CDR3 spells CASSQGQLYEQYF. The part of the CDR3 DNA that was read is TGTGCCAGCAGCCAGGGACAGCTCTACGAG.

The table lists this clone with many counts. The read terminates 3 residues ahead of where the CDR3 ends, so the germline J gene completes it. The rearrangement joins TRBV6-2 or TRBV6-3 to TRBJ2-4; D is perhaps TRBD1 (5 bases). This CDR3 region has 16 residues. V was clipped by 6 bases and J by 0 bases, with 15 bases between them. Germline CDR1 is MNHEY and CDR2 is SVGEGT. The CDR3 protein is CASSFDRRLAKNIQYF. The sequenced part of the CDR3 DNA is TGTGCCAGCAGCTTTGACAGACGGCTAGCCAAAAACATT.

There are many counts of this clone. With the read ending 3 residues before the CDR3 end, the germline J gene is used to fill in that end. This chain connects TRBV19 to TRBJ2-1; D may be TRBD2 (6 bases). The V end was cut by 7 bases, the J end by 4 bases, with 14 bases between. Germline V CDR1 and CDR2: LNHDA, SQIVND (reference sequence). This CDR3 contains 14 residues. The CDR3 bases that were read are TGTGCCAGTAATGCGGGAAGGCAGTACAATGAG. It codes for CASNAGRQYNE. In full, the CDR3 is CASNAGRQYNEQFF.

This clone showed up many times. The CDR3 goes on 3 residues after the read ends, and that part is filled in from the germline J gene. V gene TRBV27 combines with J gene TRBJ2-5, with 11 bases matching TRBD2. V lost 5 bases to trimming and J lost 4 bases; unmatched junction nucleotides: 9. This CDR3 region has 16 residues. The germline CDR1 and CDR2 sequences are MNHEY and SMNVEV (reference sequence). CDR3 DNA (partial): TGTGCCAGCAGTGCCGATAGCGGGAGGGCCTCAGAGACC. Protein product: CASSADSGRASET. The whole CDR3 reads CASSADSGRASETQYF.

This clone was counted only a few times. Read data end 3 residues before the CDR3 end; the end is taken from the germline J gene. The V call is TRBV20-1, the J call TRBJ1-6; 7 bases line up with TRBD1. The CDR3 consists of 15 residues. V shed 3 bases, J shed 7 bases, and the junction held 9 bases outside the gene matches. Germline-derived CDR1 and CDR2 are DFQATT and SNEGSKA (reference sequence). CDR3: CSARPTGTSNSPLHF. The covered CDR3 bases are TGCAGTGCTAGGCCGACAGGGACGAGCAATTCACCC.

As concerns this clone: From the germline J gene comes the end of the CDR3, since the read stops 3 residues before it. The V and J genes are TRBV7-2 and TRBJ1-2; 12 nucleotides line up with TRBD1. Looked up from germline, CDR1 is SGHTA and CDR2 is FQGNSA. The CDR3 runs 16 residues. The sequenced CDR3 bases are TGTGCCAGCAGCTTAGCCGGGACAGGGGGCGTAAGAGGC. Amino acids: CASSLAGTGGVRG. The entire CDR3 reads CASSLAGTGGVRGYTF.

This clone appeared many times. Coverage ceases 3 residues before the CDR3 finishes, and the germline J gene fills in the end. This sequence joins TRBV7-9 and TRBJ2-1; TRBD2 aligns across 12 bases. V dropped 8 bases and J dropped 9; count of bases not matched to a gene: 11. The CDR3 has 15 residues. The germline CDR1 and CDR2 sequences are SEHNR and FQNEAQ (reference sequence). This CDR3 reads CASLGLAGPQVEQFF. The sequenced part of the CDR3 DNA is TGTGCCAGCTTAGGACTAGCGGGGCCGCAGGTTGAG.

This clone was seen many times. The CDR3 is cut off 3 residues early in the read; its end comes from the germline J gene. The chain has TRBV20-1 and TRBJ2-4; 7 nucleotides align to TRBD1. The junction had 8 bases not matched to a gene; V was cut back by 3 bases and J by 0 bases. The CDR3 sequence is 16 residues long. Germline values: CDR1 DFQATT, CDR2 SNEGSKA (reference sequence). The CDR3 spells CSASYRGYIAKNIQYF. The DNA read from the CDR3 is TGCAGTGCTAGCTACAGGGGCTATATAGCCAAAAACATT.

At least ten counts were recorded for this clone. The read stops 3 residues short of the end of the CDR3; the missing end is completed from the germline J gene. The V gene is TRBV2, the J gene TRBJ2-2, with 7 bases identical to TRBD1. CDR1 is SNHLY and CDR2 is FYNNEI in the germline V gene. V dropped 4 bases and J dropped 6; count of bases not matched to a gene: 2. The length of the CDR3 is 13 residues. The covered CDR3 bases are TGTGCCAGCAGTGTACAGGGGTCCGGGGAG. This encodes CASSVQGSGE. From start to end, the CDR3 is CASSVQGSGELFF.

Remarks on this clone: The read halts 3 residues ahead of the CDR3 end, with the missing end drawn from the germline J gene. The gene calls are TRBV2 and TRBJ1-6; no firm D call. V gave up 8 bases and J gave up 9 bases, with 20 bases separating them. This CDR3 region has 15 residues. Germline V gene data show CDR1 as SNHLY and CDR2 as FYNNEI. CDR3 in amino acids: CASVGLRLGSSPLHF. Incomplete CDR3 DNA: TGTGCCAGCGTAGGACTGCGCCTAGGGAGTTCACCC.

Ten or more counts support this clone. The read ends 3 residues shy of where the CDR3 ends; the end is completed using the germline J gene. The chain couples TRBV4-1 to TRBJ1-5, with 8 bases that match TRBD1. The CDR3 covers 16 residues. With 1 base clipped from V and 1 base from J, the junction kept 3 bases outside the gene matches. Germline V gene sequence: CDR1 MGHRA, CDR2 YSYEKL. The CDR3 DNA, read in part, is TGCGCCAGCAGCCAAGGGGGACAGGTGAGCAATCAGCCC. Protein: CASSQGGQVSNQP. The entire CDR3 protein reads CASSQGGQVSNQPQHF.

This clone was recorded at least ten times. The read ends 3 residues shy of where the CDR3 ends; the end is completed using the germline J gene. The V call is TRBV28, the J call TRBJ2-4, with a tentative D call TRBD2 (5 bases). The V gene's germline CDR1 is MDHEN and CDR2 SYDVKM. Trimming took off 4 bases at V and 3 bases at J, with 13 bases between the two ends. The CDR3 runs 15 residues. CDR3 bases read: TGTGCCAGCAGTTATGGACTGTCTAACAAAAACATT. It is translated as CASSYGLSNKNI. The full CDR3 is CASSYGLSNKNIQYF.

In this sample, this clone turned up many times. CDR3 protein: CASRIAGSHDEQFF. CDR3 bases read: TGTGCCAGCAGAATAGCGGGGTCACACGATGAG. The chain couples TRBV12-3 or TRBV12-4 to TRBJ2-1; TRBD2 agrees at 8 bases. Coverage ceases 3 residues before the CDR3 finishes, and the germline J gene fills in the end. This CDR3 comprises 14 residues. The ends lost 6 bases at V and 8 bases at J; junction bases unmatched: 9.

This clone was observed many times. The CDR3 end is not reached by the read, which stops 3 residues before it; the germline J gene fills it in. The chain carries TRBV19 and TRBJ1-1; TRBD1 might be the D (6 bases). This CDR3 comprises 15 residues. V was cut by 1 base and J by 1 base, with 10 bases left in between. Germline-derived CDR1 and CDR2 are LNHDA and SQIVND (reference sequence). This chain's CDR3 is CASSIGSTGNTEAFF. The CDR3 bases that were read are TGTGCCAGTAGTATAGGTTCGACAGGGAACACTGAA.

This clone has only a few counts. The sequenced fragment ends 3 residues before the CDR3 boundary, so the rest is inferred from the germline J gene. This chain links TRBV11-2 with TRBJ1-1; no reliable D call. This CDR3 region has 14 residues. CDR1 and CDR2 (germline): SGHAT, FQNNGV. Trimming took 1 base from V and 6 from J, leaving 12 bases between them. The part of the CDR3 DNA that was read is TGTGCCAGCAGCTTAGTACCGGGGAGCGCTGAA. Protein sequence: CASSLVPGSAE. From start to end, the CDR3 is CASSLVPGSAEAFF.

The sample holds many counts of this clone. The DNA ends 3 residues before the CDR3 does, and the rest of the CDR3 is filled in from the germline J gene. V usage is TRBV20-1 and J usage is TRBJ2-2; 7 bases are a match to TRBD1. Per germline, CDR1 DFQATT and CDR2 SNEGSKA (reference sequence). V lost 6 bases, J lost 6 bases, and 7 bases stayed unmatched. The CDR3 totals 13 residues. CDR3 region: CSASDGTAGELFF. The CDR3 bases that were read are TGCAGTGCGTCGGACGGGACAGCCGGGGAG.

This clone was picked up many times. CDR3 DNA (partial): TGTGCCAGCAGCCACCGGGACAGCTCTCCCATCTACAATGAG. This gives the protein CASSHRDSSPIYNE. In full, the CDR3 reads CASSHRDSSPIYNEQFF. The chain employs TRBV2 and TRBJ2-1, with 7 bases identical to TRBD1. The CDR3 goes on 3 residues after the read ends, and that part is filled in from the germline J gene. With V trimmed by 6 bases and J by 3 bases, 14 bases remained unmatched. CDR1 and CDR2 from the germline V gene are SNHLY and FYNNEI. The CDR3 contains 17 residues.

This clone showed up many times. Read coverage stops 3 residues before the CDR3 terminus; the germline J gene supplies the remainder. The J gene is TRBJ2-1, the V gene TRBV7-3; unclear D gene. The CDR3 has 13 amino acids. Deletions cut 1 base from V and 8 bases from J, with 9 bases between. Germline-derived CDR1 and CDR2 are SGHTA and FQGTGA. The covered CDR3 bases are TGTGCCAGCAGCTTAAAGGTAGCCCATGAG. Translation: CASSLKVAHE. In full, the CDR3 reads CASSLKVAHEQFF.

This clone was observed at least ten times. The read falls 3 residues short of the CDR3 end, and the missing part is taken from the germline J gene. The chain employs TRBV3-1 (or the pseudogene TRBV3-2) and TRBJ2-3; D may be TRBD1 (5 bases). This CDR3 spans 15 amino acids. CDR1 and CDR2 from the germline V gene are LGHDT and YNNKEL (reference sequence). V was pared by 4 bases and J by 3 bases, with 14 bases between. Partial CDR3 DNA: TGTGCCAGCAGCCTTAAAACCAGGGATACAGATACG. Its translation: CASSLKTRDTDT. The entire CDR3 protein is CASSLKTRDTDTQYF.

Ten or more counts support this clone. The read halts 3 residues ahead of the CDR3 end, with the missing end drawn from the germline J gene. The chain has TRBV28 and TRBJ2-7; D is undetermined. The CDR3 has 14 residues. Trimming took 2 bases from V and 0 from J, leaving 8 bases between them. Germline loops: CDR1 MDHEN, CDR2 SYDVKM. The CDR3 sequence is CASSLAGISYEQYF. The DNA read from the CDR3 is TGTGCCAGCAGTTTAGCAGGTATCTCCTACGAG.

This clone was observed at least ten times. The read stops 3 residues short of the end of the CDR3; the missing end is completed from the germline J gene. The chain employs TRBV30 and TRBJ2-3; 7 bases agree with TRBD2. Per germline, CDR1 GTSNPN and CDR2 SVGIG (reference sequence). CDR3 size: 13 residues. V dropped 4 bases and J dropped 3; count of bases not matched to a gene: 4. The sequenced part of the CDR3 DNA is TGTGCCTGGAAAAGGACTAGTACAGATACG. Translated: CAWKRTSTDT. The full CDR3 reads CAWKRTSTDTQYF.

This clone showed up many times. The sequenced CDR3 bases are TGTGCCAGCAGCAGACAGGGTAAAACTGAA. As protein: CASSRQGKTE. The whole CDR3 protein reads CASSRQGKTEAFF. V is TRBV2 and J is TRBJ1-1; 7 bases are a match to TRBD1. The read halts 3 residues ahead of the CDR3 end, with the missing end drawn from the germline J gene. CDR3 length: 13 residues. V shed 6 bases and J 5 bases; nucleotides not matched to a gene: 6. The germline CDR1 and CDR2 sequences are SNHLY and FYNNEI.

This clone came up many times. CDR3 in amino acids: CASSIHSKQPQHF. The sequenced CDR3 bases are TGTGCCAGTAGTATCCACTCGAAACAGCCC. The chain uses TRBV19 and TRBJ1-5, with D unresolved. The CDR3 goes on 3 residues after the read ends, and that part is filled in from the germline J gene. Between the trimmed V and J ends, which lost 3 bases and 7 bases, there was a span of 10 bases. CDR1 and CDR2 (germline): LNHDA, SQIVND (reference sequence). CDR3 length: 13 amino acids. The full variable domain, in which reference TRBV19 and TRBJ1-5 provide the parts outside the CDR3, is DGGITQSPKYLFRKEGQNVTLSCEQNLNHDAMYWYRQDPGQGLRLIYYSQIVNDFQKGDIAEGYSVSREKKESFPLTVTSAQKNPTAFYLCASSIHSKQPQHFGDGTRLSIL.

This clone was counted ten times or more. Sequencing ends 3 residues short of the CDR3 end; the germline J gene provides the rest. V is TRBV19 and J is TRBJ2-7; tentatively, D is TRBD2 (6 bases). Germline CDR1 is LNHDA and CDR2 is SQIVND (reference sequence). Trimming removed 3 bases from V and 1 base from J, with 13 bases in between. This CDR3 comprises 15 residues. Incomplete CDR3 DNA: TGTGCCAGTAGTATCCGGGACTCCCCTTCCTACGAG. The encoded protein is CASSIRDSPSYE. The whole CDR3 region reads CASSIRDSPSYEQYF. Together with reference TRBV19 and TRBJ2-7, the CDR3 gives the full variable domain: DGGITQSPKYLFRKEGQNVTLSCEQNLNHDAMYWYRQDPGQGLRLIYYSQIVNDFQKGDIAEGYSVSREKKESFPLTVTSAQKNPTAFYLCASSIRDSPSYEQYFGPGTRLTVT.